The 25 T cell receptor beta chains below were found in one sample sequenced in a study of CD8+ T cells in alopecia areata. Extracted RNA was reverse transcribed into cDNA, the sequencing template. The repertoire was sequenced with immunoSEQ multiplex PCR; TCRdb's copy has only in-frame clones and lacks some. The sample records approximately 200,000 clones, roughly 60% being singletons. Treatment reported: oral pan-JAK inhibitor, 5-10 mg twice daily. The source was CD4+ T cells sorted from blood, collected at week 24, from a patient treated with tofacitinib. The receptors derive from a human donor with alopecia areata.

This clone was counted only a few times. The V and J genes are TRBV5-6 and TRBJ2-3; TRBD2 might be the D (6 bases). The CDR3 has 14 residues. Trimming stripped 4 bases from V and 4 bases from J, with 13 bases between. Germline V gene sequence: CDR1 SGHDT, CDR2 YYEEEE. The CDR3 sequence is CASSLRLDPDTQYF. The CDR3 DNA reads as TGTGCCAGCAGCCTCCGACTAGATCCAGATACGCAGTATTTT.

The chain has TRBV30 and TRBJ1-5, with 11 bases lining up with TRBD1. The CDR3 runs 16 residues. The junction had 8 bases not matched to a gene; V was cut back by 3 bases and J by 4 bases. CDR1 and CDR2 (germline): GTSNPN, SVGIG (reference sequence). DNA for the CDR3: TGTGCCTGGAGGCCGTGGGACAGGGGGAATAATCAGCCCCAGCATTTT. Translated, it gives CAWRPWDRGNNQPQHF. Variable domain in full (rest from reference TRBV30 and TRBJ1-5): SQTIHQWPATLVQPVGSPLSLECTVEGTSNPNLYWYRQAAGRGLQLLFYSVGIGQISSEVPQNLSASRPQDRQFILSSKKLLLSDSGFYLCAWRPWDRGNNQPQHFGDGTRLSIL.

V is TRBV4-3 and J is TRBJ2-1; 11 bases map to TRBD2. CDR1 is LGHNA, CDR2 YSLEER, per germline. The CDR3 is made up of 16 amino acids. The junction had 8 bases not matched to a gene; V was cut back by 0 bases and J by 10 bases. The CDR3 is CASSQDWASGGWEQFF. The CDR3 bases are TGCGCCAGCAGCCAAGATTGGGCTAGCGGGGGGTGGGAGCAGTTCTTC.

Only a few counts were recorded for this clone. The J gene is TRBJ2-5, the V gene TRBV6-6, with D perhaps matching TRBD2 (5 bases). This CDR3 has 14 residues. Deletions cut 2 bases from V and 5 bases from J, with 12 bases between. The V gene's germline CDR1 is MNHNY and CDR2 SVGAGI (reference sequence). Here the CDR3 DNA reads TGTGCCAGCAGTTACAGGGAGCGAGGGGAGACCCAGTACTTC. Translation gives CASSYRERGETQYF.

The genes are TRBV5-6 and TRBJ2-5; a weak D match, TRBD2 (5 bases). This CDR3 region has 14 residues. Germline V gene lookup returns CDR1 SGHDT and CDR2 YYEEEE. Trimming stripped 2 bases from V and 4 bases from J, with 12 bases between. CDR3 sequence reads: CASSFPTRRETQYF. The CDR3 coding sequence is TGTGCCAGCAGCTTCCCTACTAGAAGAGAGACCCAGTACTTC.

The CDR3 loop reads CSVDRVSSLQPLFYGYTF. In DNA, the CDR3 is TGCAGCGTTGATCGTGTAAGCTCCCTCCAGCCTCTTTTCTATGGCTACACCTTC. The chain carries TRBV29-1 and TRBJ1-2, with D hard to call. This CDR3 has 18 amino acids. V gave up 3 bases and J gave up 4 bases, with 27 bases separating them. Looked up from germline, CDR1 is SQVTM and CDR2 is ANQGSEA.

The rearrangement joins TRBV29-1 to TRBJ2-7; D is uncertain. Germline CDR1 SQVTM, CDR2 ANQGSEA. The V gene lost 0 bases and the J gene lost 9 bases, with 0 bases spanning the gap. The CDR3 totals 8 residues. The CDR3 spells CSVEEQYF. CDR3 bases: TGCAGCGTTGAAGAGCAGTACTTC.

This chain uses TRBV9 with TRBJ2-1, with a tentative D call TRBD1 (5 bases). The germline V gene encodes CDR1 SGDLS and CDR2 YYNGEE. Between the trimmed V and J ends, which lost 1 base and 8 bases, there was a span of 13 bases. The CDR3 contains 14 residues. DNA for the CDR3: TGTGCCAGCAGCGTATCTCCAGGGCTGGATGAGCAGTTCTTC. This sequence encodes CASSVSPGLDEQFF.

The chain is built from TRBV28 and TRBJ2-1; D possibly matches TRBD1 or TRBD2 (6 bases each). The CDR3 extends over 13 amino acids. Trimming pared 3 bases from V and 8 bases from J, leaving 11 bases between. Germline V gene sequence: CDR1 MDHEN, CDR2 SYDVKM. Here the CDR3 reads CASSFLGGDEQFF. The CDR3 DNA reads as TGTGCCAGCAGTTTTTTGGGGGGCGATGAGCAGTTCTTC.

The sample holds one count of this clone. This chain connects TRBV29-1 to TRBJ2-5; the D is unclear. V lost 7 bases and J 0 bases, leaving 9 bases between the germline ends. Per the germline V gene, CDR1 is SQVTM and CDR2 is ANQGSEA. The CDR3 contains 12 residues. DNA for the CDR3: TGCAGCGCCTCTCGCAACCAAGAGACCCAGTACTTC. Amino acid sequence: CSASRNQETQYF.

The chain links TRBV7-2 to TRBJ2-3; TRBD2 is a possible D gene (6 bases). Trimming removed 3 bases at V and 7 bases at J, with 23 bases between. The germline V gene encodes CDR1 SGHTA and CDR2 FQGNSA. The CDR3 contains 17 residues. The CDR3 DNA reads as TGTGCCAGCAGCTTCTTTCTCGGGACTGGCTACACGAATACGCAGTATTTT. Translation: CASSFFLGTGYTNTQYF.

The V call is TRBV30, the J call TRBJ1-4, with 8 nucleotides matching TRBD1. The CDR3 is 13 amino acids. The junction had 8 bases not matched to a gene; V was cut back by 4 bases and J by 10 bases. Germline V gene data show CDR1 as GTSNPN and CDR2 as SVGIG (reference sequence). CDR3 in amino acids: CAWNRGGRGKLFF. The DNA for the CDR3 is TGTGCCTGGAACAGGGGGGGTCGGGGAAAACTGTTTTTT.

The rearrangement joins TRBV5-4 to TRBJ1-1; 9 nucleotides align to TRBD1. J was trimmed by 0 bases and V by 4 bases; bases with no gene match: 7. Looked up from germline, CDR1 is SGHNT and CDR2 is YYREEE (reference sequence). There are 16 residues in the CDR3. In nucleotides, the CDR3 is TGTGCCAGCAGCCAACCGGGACAGGGAGTGAACACTGAAGCTTTCTTT. It is translated as CASSQPGQGVNTEAFF. Full variable domain (rest looked up from reference TRBV5-4 and TRBJ1-1): ETGVTQSPTHLIKTRGQQVTLRCSSQSGHNTVSWYQQALGQGPQFIFQYYREEENGRGNFPPRFSGLQFPNYSSELNVNALELDDSALYLCASSQPGQGVNTEAFFGQGTRLTVV.

There are a few counts of this clone. The chain links TRBV30 to TRBJ2-5, with 8 bases fitting TRBD2. V lost 8 bases and J lost 5; bases outside the gene matches: 10. From germline, CDR1 is GTSNPN and CDR2 SVGIG (reference sequence). This CDR3 comprises 13 residues. The CDR3 DNA follows: TGTGCCCGGTCAAGCGGGAGTTTGGAGACCCAGTACTTC. Translating gives CARSSGSLETQYF.

This rearrangement joins TRBV5-1 to TRBJ2-1; 9 bases line up with TRBD1. CDR3 length equals 15 residues. With 2 bases clipped from V and 5 bases from J, the junction kept 5 bases outside the gene matches. Germline CDR1 is SGHRS and CDR2 is YFSETQ. The CDR3 nucleotides are TGCGCCAGCAGCTTATCCGGGACAGGGCACAATGAGCAGTTCTTC. It is translated as CASSLSGTGHNEQFF.

The V and J genes are TRBV30 and TRBJ1-1, with D possibly TRBD1 on 6 matching bases. The CDR3 is 13 amino acids. V lost 2 bases to trimming and J lost 1 base, with 8 bases between them. Germline CDR1 reads GTSNPN; CDR2 reads SVGIG (reference sequence). In nucleotides, the CDR3 is TGTGCCTGGAGTCCGACAGGGAACACTGAAGCTTTCTTT. Protein: CAWSPTGNTEAFF.

V usage is TRBV30 and J usage is TRBJ1-1; D perhaps matches TRBD1 (5 bases). The germline V gene has CDR1 GTSNPN and CDR2 SVGIG (reference sequence). The CDR3 has 13 amino acids. With 2 bases removed from V and 3 bases from J, the gap between germline ends came to 10 bases. Here the CDR3 DNA reads TGTGCCTGGAGTATGCTCAGGGACACTGAAGCTTTCTTT. Its protein product is CAWSMLRDTEAFF.

The table lists this clone with a few counts. V and J are TRBV28 and TRBJ1-1, with a possible D match to TRBD1 (5 bases). The V end lost 2 bases, the J end lost 7 bases, and 11 bases lay between the germline ends. Looked up from germline, CDR1 is MDHEN and CDR2 is SYDVKM. The CDR3 has 13 residues. CDR3 nucleotides: TGTGCCAGCAGTTTACACAAGAGGGGTGAAGCTTTCTTT. Its protein is CASSLHKRGEAFF.

This clone was observed once. CDR3 in amino acids: CASNRDFCEQYF. For the CDR3, the DNA is TGTGCCAGTAACCGGGATTTCTGCGAGCAGTACTTC. V and J are TRBV19 and TRBJ2-7; the D gene is possibly TRBD2 (5 bases). The CDR3 has 12 amino acids. Trimming pared 7 bases from V and 6 bases from J, leaving 13 bases between. Germline V gene lookup returns CDR1 LNHDA and CDR2 SQIVND (reference sequence). Combining the CDR3 with reference TRBV19 and TRBJ2-7 gives the whole variable domain DGGITQSPKYLFRKEGQNVTLSCEQNLNHDAMYWYRQDPGQGLRLIYYSQIVNDFQKGDIAEGYSVSREKKESFPLTVTSAQKNPTAFYLCASNRDFCEQYFGPGTRLTVT.

The chain has TRBV30 and TRBJ1-1; a weak D match, TRBD1 (6 bases). V lost 3 bases and J lost 1, with 15 bases in between. Germline lookup yields CDR1 GTSNPN and CDR2 SVGIG (reference sequence). The length of the CDR3 is 15 residues. The CDR3 DNA sequence: TGTGCCTGGAGCCCGAAGGGGGATCAGAACACTGAAGCTTTCTTT. It is translated as CAWSPKGDQNTEAFF.

This clone was found once. This sequence joins TRBV7-9 and TRBJ2-7; 7 nucleotides agree with TRBD2. The CDR3 is made up of 15 amino acids. Germline V CDR1 and CDR2: SEHNR, FQNEAQ (reference sequence). The V and J ends lost 4 bases and 0 bases, in that order; junction bases with no gene match: 6. CDR3 coding DNA: TGTGCCAGCAGCTCGGGGCGGGAGAGCTCCTACGAGCAGTACTTC. Translating it yields CASSSGRESSYEQYF.

The genes are TRBV4-1 and TRBJ2-3, with D possibly matching TRBD1 (7 bases). Germline lookup yields CDR1 MGHRA and CDR2 YSYEKL. The CDR3 runs to 16 residues. The ends were cut back, 0 bases at V and 3 bases at J, with 13 bases in the middle. The CDR3 here is CASSQDPQGGTDTQYF. The DNA of the CDR3 is TGCGCCAGCAGCCAAGATCCTCAGGGGGGAACAGATACGCAGTATTTT.

This chain links TRBV5-4 with TRBJ2-7, with D uncertain. Per the germline V gene, CDR1 is SGHNT and CDR2 is YYREEE (reference sequence). CDR3 length: 13 amino acids. Trimming left V 2 bases short and J 3 bases short, with 9 bases between. The CDR3 reads CASSLDWNYEQYF. The CDR3 DNA is TGTGCCAGCAGCTTAGACTGGAACTACGAGCAGTACTTC.

The gene calls are TRBV5-6 and TRBJ1-5; D is uncertain. Germline V lookup: CDR1 SGHDT, CDR2 YYEEEE. V was trimmed by 2 bases and J by 1 base, leaving 7 bases between them. The CDR3 has 14 residues. The DNA of the CDR3 is TGTGCCAGCAGCTTCATAGGGAGCAATCAGCCCCAGCATTTT. Its translation: CASSFIGSNQPQHF.

The V and J genes are TRBV7-2 and TRBJ2-3; possibly TRBD1 for D (5 bases). Germline CDR1 is SGHTA and CDR2 is FQGNSA. The CDR3 is 15 amino acids. V dropped 1 base and J dropped 4 bases, with 12 bases sitting between them. The DNA of the CDR3 is TGTGCCAGCAGCTTAGATCGGCAGGGCGCAGATACGCAGTATTTT. Protein sequence: CASSLDRQGADTQYF.